The rows below give T cell receptor beta chains drawn from one sample of a study of blood T cell repertoires in COVID-19. Profiled with immunoSEQ multiplex PCR; TCRdb holds only in-frame clones, not every one. The sample has under 350,000 clones; 65% to 90% are singletons. The sample was peripheral blood. The receptors stem from a human donor in a cohort sampled during active COVID-19. Each CDR3 is given with its conserved first and last residue. D genes are given only for firm matches. Where a row states a size, it is once, few, many or the class of an expanded clone; other rows omit it.

16,TRBJ2-2,NA,NA,TRBV11-2,CASSLVILGLGGELFF,TGTGCCAGCAGCTTAGTTATTTTGGGCTTGGGCGGGGAGCTGTTTTTT
14,TRBJ1-2,NA,TRBD1,TRBV29-1,CSARDRAAIYGYTF,TGCAGCGCAAGGGACAGGGCGGCGATATATGGCTACACCTTC
20,TRBJ2-1,NA,TRBD2,TRBV9,CASSVADYKRGGRSYNEQFF,TGTGCCAGCAGCGTAGCTGATTATAAGCGGGGGGGCCGGTCCTACAATGAGCAGTTCTTC
15,TRBJ2-3,NA,TRBD2,TRBV9,CASSERGRSTDTQYF,TGTGCCAGCAGCGAGCGGGGGCGAAGCACAGATACGCAGTATTTT
11,TRBJ2-7,NA,NA,TRBV2,CASSDGYEQYF,TGTGCCAGCAGTGACGGCTACGAGCAGTACTTC
13,TRBJ1-2,NA,NA,TRBV10-3,CAISDPGDYGYTF,TGTGCCATCAGTGATCCGGGAGACTATGGCTACACCTTC
16,TRBJ2-1,NA,NA,TRBV4-1,CASSQDREGEDNEQFF,TGCGCCAGCAGCCAAGATAGGGAGGGGGAGGACAATGAGCAGTTCTTC
14,TRBJ1-4,few,NA,TRBV11-2,CASSSGVTNEKLFF,TGTGCCAGCAGTTCGGGGGTTACTAATGAAAAACTGTTTTTT
15,TRBJ2-7,few,TRBD1,TRBV24-1,CATSDHRTGADEQYF,TGTGCCACCAGTGATCACAGGACAGGAGCTGACGAGCAGTACTTC
15,TRBJ2-1,once,TRBD1,TRBV24-1,CATSDTRTGINEQFF,TGTGCCACCAGTGATACTAGGACAGGGATCAATGAGCAGTTCTTC
15,TRBJ2-7,few,TRBD1,TRBV24-1,CATSDTRDRSYEQYF,TGTGCCACCAGTGATACCCGGGACAGAAGCTACGAGCAGTACTTC
16,TRBJ2-1,NA,TRBD1,TRBV27,CASSAGPGQGWHEQFF,TGTGCCAGCAGCGCCGGCCCCGGACAGGGATGGCATGAGCAGTTCTTC
15,TRBJ2-2,NA,TRBD1,TRBV2,CASSERDRNTGELFF,TGTGCCAGCAGTGAAAGGGACAGAAACACCGGGGAGCTGTTTTTT
17,TRBJ2-3,NA,TRBD2,TRBV7-9,CASSWTSGGAPRDTQYF,TGTGCCAGCAGCTGGACTAGCGGGGGGGCTCCCAGAGATACGCAGTATTTT
15,TRBJ1-2,NA,NA,TRBV6-5,CASSYRRQGNYGYTF,TGTGCCAGCAGTTACCGACGGCAGGGGAACTATGGCTACACCTTC
13,TRBJ1-1,NA,NA,TRBV6-5,CASRDSLNTEAFF,TGTGCCAGCAGGGACAGCTTGAACACTGAAGCTTTCTTT
13,TRBJ1-2,NA,NA,TRBV12-3/TRBV12-4,CATKGGVVYGYTF,TGTGCCACAAAAGGCGGAGTTGTCTATGGCTACACCTTC
15,TRBJ2-7,once,TRBD1,TRBV4-1,CASSQPGQGTYEQYF,TGCGCCAGCAGCCAACCGGGACAGGGAACCTACGAGCAGTACTTC
13,TRBJ1-3,NA,NA,TRBV29-1,CSVEEDNGNTIYF,TGCAGCGTTGAAGAGGACAATGGAAACACCATATATTTT
15,TRBJ1-3,NA,NA,TRBV25-1,CASRSTGASGNTIYF,TGTGCCAGCAGATCGACAGGCGCCTCTGGAAACACCATATATTTT
16,TRBJ2-7,once,NA,TRBV21-1,CASSKESPTASTKQYF,TGTGCCAGCAGCAAAGAGTCTCCGACAGCATCTACGAAGCAGTACTTC
17,TRBJ2-1,NA,TRBD2,TRBV3-1/TRBV3-2,CASSPRTSGGASGEQFF,TGTGCCAGCAGCCCACGAACAAGCGGGGGGGCCTCGGGTGAGCAGTTCTTC
11,TRBJ1-2,NA,NA,TRBV10-2,CASTGGDGYTF,TGCGCCAGCACGGGAGGGGATGGCTACACCTTC
14,TRBJ1-2,NA,TRBD1,TRBV18,CASSPTGTGHGYTF,TGTGCCAGCTCACCAACCGGGACAGGGCATGGCTACACCTTC
17,TRBJ2-1,NA,NA,TRBV4-1,CASSQETDADSYNEQFF,TGCGCCAGCAGCCAAGAGACAGACGCGGACTCCTACAATGAGCAGTTCTTC
14,TRBJ2-3,once,TRBD1,TRBV6-5,CASSLTGWTDTQYF,TGTGCCAGCAGTTTGACAGGGTGGACAGATACGCAGTATTTT
15,TRBJ1-2,NA,NA,TRBV3-1/TRBV3-2,CASSHFRQANYGYTF,TGTGCCAGCAGCCACTTCAGACAGGCGAACTATGGCTACACCTTC
12,TRBJ1-4,NA,NA,TRBV11-2,CASSLAGEKLFF,TGTGCCAGCAGCTTAGCAGGTGAAAAACTGTTTTTT
13,TRBJ1-6,few,NA,TRBV27,CASSLYPVAPLHF,TGTGCCAGCAGTTTATATCCAGTGGCACCCCTCCACTTT
15,TRBJ2-2,NA,NA,TRBV5-4,CASSLSQGYTGELFF,TGTGCCAGCAGCTTAAGTCAGGGGTACACCGGGGAGCTGTTTTTT
14,TRBJ1-2,NA,NA,TRBV24-1,CATSDQGRDYGYTF,TGTGCCACCAGTGACCAGGGAAGGGACTATGGCTACACCTTC
14,TRBJ1-3,NA,TRBD1,TRBV5-1,CASSAQGDGNTIYF,TGCGCCAGCAGCGCTCAGGGGGATGGAAACACCATATATTTT
14,TRBJ1-5,NA,NA,TRBV2,CASSEPVQFRPQHF,TGTGCCAGCAGTGAACCCGTACAATTTCGGCCCCAGCATTTT
11,TRBJ2-5,once,NA,TRBV29-1,CSPQDGETQYF,TGCAGCCCTCAGGATGGAGAGACCCAGTACTTC
16,TRBJ1-1,NA,TRBD1,TRBV11-3,CASSFSRYPGQLEAFF,TGTGCCAGCAGCTTCTCCCGCTATCCGGGACAGCTTGAAGCTTTCTTT
15,TRBJ2-6,NA,NA,TRBV18,CASSPSTSGANVLTF,TGTGCCAGCTCACCATCAACATCTGGGGCCAACGTCCTGACTTTC
14,TRBJ1-2,NA,TRBD1,TRBV15,CATSREDRANGYTF,TGTGCCACCAGCAGGGAGGACAGGGCCAATGGCTACACCTTC